This is a list of T cell receptor beta chains from one sample in a study of CD8 T cells in ankylosing spondylitis. TCRdb redid the calling of the 5' RACE reads with MiXCR, one entry per CDR3 protein. This table holds 150,000 to 200,000 distinct CDR3 sequences, roughly 20% found once. The sequenced material came from blood, either unsorted or a sorted T cell fraction (not recorded which). These receptors all stem from a male donor aged 5-30 years with ankylosing spondylitis or in good health (not recorded which). Each CDR3 is given with its conserved first and last residue. Each record gives: CDR3 protein, CDR3 DNA, V gene, J gene, D gene, clone size. D genes are given only for firm matches. Not every row has a clone size; where given, it reads once, few, many or a size class.

CASSQEPQEVGLEQYF,TGTGCCAGCAGCCAAGAGCCCCAGGAGGTCGGACTCGAGCAGTACTTC,TRBV4-2,TRBJ2-7,NA,NA
CASSSGQGIGEQFF,TGTGCCAGCAGCTCGGGACAGGGAATCGGTGAGCAGTTCTTC,TRBV7-3,TRBJ2-1,TRBD1,many
CSAAGLAYGYTF,TGCAGCGCAGCAGGGTTGGCCTATGGCTACACCTTC,TRBV29-1,TRBJ1-2,NA,NA
CASSSNLEQETQYF,TGTGCCAGCAGTTCGAACCTTGAACAAGAGACCCAGTACTTC,TRBV12-3/TRBV12-4,TRBJ2-5,NA,many
CASISTGASSDTQYF,TGTGCCAGCATAAGTACAGGGGCTTCTTCGGATACGCAGTATTTT,TRBV28,TRBJ2-3,TRBD1,NA
CATQDRGLSTQYF,TGTGCCACCCAAGACAGGGGGTTGTCGACCCAGTACTTC,TRBV19,TRBJ2-5,TRBD1,many
CAWTPGLDFVVQYF,TGTGCCTGGACGCCGGGACTGGACTTCGTCGTGCAGTACTTC,TRBV30,TRBJ2-7,NA,many
CAIRLGKYNEQFF,TGTGCCATCCGCCTCGGAAAGTACAATGAGCAGTTCTTC,TRBV12-3/TRBV12-4,TRBJ2-1,NA,many
CSAASPAPNYGYTF,TGCAGCGCTGCCTCCCCAGCACCTAACTATGGCTACACCTTC,TRBV29-1,TRBJ1-2,NA,many
CSVDRGADTQYF,TGCAGCGTTGACAGGGGAGCAGATACGCAGTATTTT,TRBV29-1,TRBJ2-3,NA,NA
CASSLDSNYGYTF,TGCGCCAGCAGCCTCGACAGCAACTATGGCTACACCTTC,TRBV5-1,TRBJ1-2,NA,many
CASSLMGPDTEAFF,TGTGCCAGCAGCTTAATGGGGCCCGACACTGAAGCTTTCTTT,TRBV7-9,TRBJ1-1,NA,once
CASSRQGINQPQHF,TGTGCCAGCAGTCGACAGGGGATAAATCAGCCCCAGCATTTT,TRBV2,TRBJ1-5,TRBD1,many
CASSEQGATNEKLFF,TGTGCCAGCTCGGAACAGGGTGCAACTAATGAAAAACTGTTTTTT,TRBV18,TRBJ1-4,NA,many
CASSPAGQGQETQYF,TGTGCCAGCAGTCCGGCCGGACAGGGCCAGGAGACCCAGTACTTC,TRBV7-9,TRBJ2-5,TRBD1,many
CASSHGTSAQETQYF,TGTGCCAGCAGCCACGGGACTAGCGCTCAAGAGACCCAGTACTTC,TRBV7-9,TRBJ2-5,TRBD2,many
CASSSGRQGGNEQFF,TGTGCCAGCAGTTCAGGGAGGCAGGGTGGGAATGAGCAGTTCTTC,TRBV12-3/TRBV12-4,TRBJ2-1,NA,many
CASSYAANTGELFF,TGTGCCAGCAGTTACGCAGCGAACACCGGGGAGCTGTTTTTT,TRBV6-2/TRBV6-3,TRBJ2-2,NA,many
CASSGQGRQPQHF,TGTGCCAGCAGTGGCCAGGGTCGTCAGCCCCAGCATTTT,TRBV27,TRBJ1-5,NA,many
CASSQRSSGTSQETQYF,TGCGCCAGCAGCCAACGTTCTAGCGGGACCTCCCAAGAGACCCAGTACTTC,TRBV4-1,TRBJ2-5,TRBD2,many
CSARHRGASGFYEQYF,TGCAGTGCTAGGCACCGTGGGGCTAGCGGTTTCTACGAGCAGTACTTC,TRBV20-1,TRBJ2-7,TRBD2,many
CASSQDKTSYGSEQFF,TGTGCCAGCAGCCAAGATAAGACCTCGTATGGGAGTGAGCAGTTCTTC,TRBV3-1,TRBJ2-1,NA,many
CASSSSTSGYYEQYF,TGTGCCAGCAGCTCATCGACTAGCGGATACTACGAGCAGTACTTC,TRBV7-9,TRBJ2-7,TRBD2,many
CSVVSGTGYTDTQYF,TGCAGCGTTGTGAGTGGGACAGGGTACACAGATACGCAGTATTTT,TRBV29-1,TRBJ2-3,TRBD1,NA
CATMVDLLNTEAFF,TGTGCCACCATGGTAGATCTACTAAACACTGAAGCTTTCTTT,TRBV15,TRBJ1-1,NA,NA
CATSTEKGTYPGNEQFF,TGTGCCACCAGCACCGAAAAGGGGACTTACCCGGGAAATGAGCAGTTCTTC,TRBV15,TRBJ2-1,NA,many
CASSSGLAGGVGYNEQFF,TGTGCCAGCAGTTCGGGACTAGCGGGAGGGGTGGGGTACAATGAGCAGTTCTTC,TRBV27,TRBJ2-1,TRBD2,NA
CASSSRTTGETQYF,TGTGCCAGCAGCTCCCGGACTACGGGAGAGACCCAGTACTTC,TRBV7-9,TRBJ2-5,NA,many
CASSFMSSGSYNEQFF,TGTGCCAGCAGCTTTATGTCTAGCGGGAGCTACAATGAGCAGTTCTTC,TRBV11-2,TRBJ2-1,TRBD2,many
CASSLAGTSGSLQETQYF,TGCGCCAGCAGCTTGGCCGGGACTAGCGGGTCCTTACAAGAGACCCAGTACTTC,TRBV5-1,TRBJ2-5,TRBD2,many
CASSYYRQGTIYF,TGTGCCAGCAGTTACTATCGGCAAGGGACCATATATTTT,TRBV6-2/TRBV6-3,TRBJ1-3,NA,NA
CASSNQDRVEETQYF,TGCGCCAGCAGCAATCAAGACAGGGTAGAAGAGACCCAGTACTTC,TRBV5-1,TRBJ2-5,TRBD1,many
CASQAVPQETQYF,TGTGCCAGCCAGGCGGTTCCGCAAGAGACCCAGTACTTC,TRBV28,TRBJ2-5,NA,many
CATRAGDPTDTQYF,TGTGCTACGAGAGCGGGGGATCCCACAGATACGCAGTATTTT,TRBV7-9,TRBJ2-3,TRBD2,many
CASSLGQAEAFF,TGTGCCAGCAGCTTAGGACAGGCTGAAGCTTTCTTT,TRBV7-8,TRBJ1-1,NA,few
CSVSTGGGQTEAFF,TGCAGCGTTTCGACCGGGGGCGGTCAAACTGAAGCTTTCTTT,TRBV29-1,TRBJ1-1,NA,NA
CASSYSGQANEQYF,TGTGCCAGCAGTTACTCGGGACAGGCGAACGAGCAGTACTTC,TRBV6-2/TRBV6-3,TRBJ2-7,TRBD1,many
CSARGDRLNEKLFF,TGCAGTGCTAGAGGGGACAGACTTAATGAAAAACTGTTTTTT,TRBV20-1,TRBJ1-4,TRBD1,many
CAISYTNNEQFF,TGTGCCATCAGCTATACCAACAATGAGCAGTTCTTC,TRBV10-3,TRBJ2-1,NA,many
CSAFDYPFSEQFF,TGCAGTGCTTTTGACTATCCGTTTAGTGAGCAGTTCTTC,TRBV20-1,TRBJ2-1,NA,NA
CASQTGLYQETQYF,TGTGCCAGCCAGACAGGGCTCTACCAAGAGACCCAGTACTTC,TRBV12-3/TRBV12-4,TRBJ2-5,TRBD1,many
CASSLLPSYEQYF,TGTGCCAGCAGCTTACTCCCCTCCTACGAGCAGTACTTC,TRBV7-2,TRBJ2-7,NA,many
CASSQDFGAGNPNEQFF,TGCGCCAGCAGCCAGGACTTCGGCGCGGGAAATCCTAATGAGCAGTTCTTC,TRBV4-3,TRBJ2-1,NA,NA
CATSDSWTDGELFF,TGTGCCACCAGTGATTCTTGGACCGACGGGGAGCTGTTTTTT,TRBV24-1,TRBJ2-2,NA,once
CASSHRGLGSGNTIYF,TGTGCCAGCAGTCACAGGGGCTTGGGTTCAGGAAACACCATATATTTT,TRBV6-5,TRBJ1-3,TRBD1,many
CASSPVGRGDGYTF,TGTGCCAGCAGTCCAGTTGGGCGAGGGGATGGCTACACCTTC,TRBV12-3/TRBV12-4,TRBJ1-2,NA,many
CATRVGADSTEAFF,TGTGCCACCCGTGTGGGGGCGGACAGCACTGAAGCTTTCTTT,TRBV24-1,TRBJ1-1,NA,many
CAINRGTGTDTQYF,TGCGCCATCAACAGGGGTACGGGCACAGATACGCAGTATTTT,TRBV10-2,TRBJ2-3,TRBD1,NA
CASSTPGQSYNEQFF,TGTGCCAGCAGCACTCCGGGACAGTCCTACAATGAGCAGTTCTTC,TRBV7-2,TRBJ2-1,TRBD1,many
CASSPVTSGNTDTQYF,TGTGCCAGCAGTCCCGTGACTAGCGGCAACACAGATACGCAGTATTTT,TRBV27,TRBJ2-3,TRBD2,many
CASSPRLEDTQYF,TGTGCCAGCAGCCCCCGGTTAGAAGATACGCAGTATTTT,TRBV7-3,TRBJ2-3,NA,few
CASSLGNRGRGDTQYF,TGTGCCAGCAGCCTCGGCAACCGGGGGCGAGGAGATACGCAGTATTTT,TRBV3-1,TRBJ2-3,NA,many
CASSPRAGGTGNTIYF,TGTGCCAGCAGCCCCCGCGCGGGGGGTACTGGAAACACCATATATTTT,TRBV3-1,TRBJ1-3,NA,many
CASSLGGGSNQPQHF,TGCGCCAGCAGCTTGGGCGGGGGCAGCAATCAGCCCCAGCATTTT,TRBV5-1,TRBJ1-5,NA,many
CSVGGGLYEQYF,TGCAGCGTTGGAGGCGGGCTCTACGAGCAGTACTTC,TRBV29-1,TRBJ2-7,NA,NA
CASSLGTSVYRNEQFF,TGTGCCAGCAGCCTCGGGACTAGCGTATACAGGAATGAGCAGTTCTTC,TRBV7-2,TRBJ2-1,TRBD2,few
CSARDLETLTSYEQYF,TGCAGTGCTAGAGATTTAGAGACTCTCACCTCCTACGAGCAGTACTTC,TRBV20-1,TRBJ2-7,NA,many
CASSRQGRSDTQYF,TGTGCCAGTTCCCGACAGGGGCGATCAGATACGCAGTATTTT,TRBV19,TRBJ2-3,TRBD1,many
CASSWTSGLGGDNEQFF,TGTGCCAGCAGTTGGACTAGCGGCCTCGGAGGGGACAATGAGCAGTTCTTC,TRBV5-6,TRBJ2-1,TRBD2,many
CAWISNGGYEQYF,TGTGCCTGGATTTCCAACGGGGGCTACGAGCAGTACTTC,TRBV30,TRBJ2-7,NA,NA